Listed here are 18 T cell receptor beta chains from one sample, sequenced in a study of blood T cell repertoires in COVID-19. The data were produced by immunoSEQ multiplex PCR, yet TCRdb's version contains in-frame clones alone and is incomplete. The table shows about 190,000 clones, with more than 75% occurring only once. The sample was PBMCs or T cells enriched from blood (not recorded which). The receptors derive from a woman aged 45-65 years with acute COVID-19.

The chain recombines TRBV29-1 with TRBJ2-5; 10 nucleotides align to TRBD2. V lost 7 bases, J lost 1 base, and 3 bases stayed unmatched. The CDR3 totals 13 residues. The germline CDR1 and CDR2 sequences are SQVTM and ANQGSEA. The CDR3 is CSGTSGAQETQYF. DNA of the CDR3: TGCAGCGGTACTAGCGGGGCCCAAGAGACCCAGTACTTC.

V is TRBV7-9 and J is TRBJ1-6; 10 bases match TRBD1. The CDR3 is made up of 14 amino acids. Germline values: CDR1 SEHNR, CDR2 FQNEAQ (reference sequence). J gave up 9 bases and V 5 bases, and 4 bases lay outside the gene matches. The DNA for the CDR3 is TGTGCCAGCAGCCACAGGGACAGGGGTTCACCCCTCCACTTT. It specifies CASSHRDRGSPLHF. The full variable domain, its missing parts supplied by reference TRBV7-9 and TRBJ1-6, is DTGVSQNPRHKITKRGQNVTFRCDPISEHNRLYWYRQTLGQGPEFLTYFQNEAQLEKSRLLSDRFSAERPKGSFSTLEIQRTEQGDSAMYLCASSHRDRGSPLHFGNGTRLTVT.

This clone was detected a few times. This chain links TRBV5-8 with TRBJ1-2; D remains unclear. The germline CDR1 and CDR2 sequences are SGHTS and YDEGEE. Trimming left V 4 bases short and J 1 base short, with 14 bases between. The CDR3 loop spans 15 amino acids. The CDR3 here is CASSPEAGFNYGYTF. The DNA of the CDR3 is TGTGCCAGCAGCCCGGAGGCAGGTTTTAACTATGGCTACACCTTC.

This clone rates as medium-sized. The rearrangement links TRBV29-1 to TRBJ2-1; 9 bases align to TRBD1. The CDR3 extends over 14 amino acids. The trim removed 4 bases at V and 5 bases at J, leaving 6 bases unmatched. The germline V gene encodes CDR1 SQVTM and CDR2 ANQGSEA. Here the CDR3 DNA reads TGCAGCGTTGGGAGACAGGGGGACCACAATGAGCAGTTCTTC. It translates to CSVGRQGDHNEQFF.

V gene TRBV5-1 combines with J gene TRBJ1-2; D might be TRBD1 (5 bases). This CDR3 has 13 residues. V was cut by 4 bases and J by 2 bases, with 9 bases left in between. Germline V gene lookup returns CDR1 SGHRS and CDR2 YFSETQ. The CDR3 is CASSPPGNYGYTF. As DNA, the CDR3 is TGCGCCAGCAGCCCCCCAGGGAACTATGGCTACACCTTC. Together with reference TRBV5-1 and TRBJ1-2, the CDR3 gives the full variable domain: KAGVTQTPRYLIKTRGQQVTLSCSPISGHRSVSWYQQTPGQGLQFLFEYFSETQRNKGNFPGRFSGRQFSNSRSEMNVSTLELGDSALYLCASSPPGNYGYTFGSGTRLTVV.

The chain carries TRBV29-1 and TRBJ2-3, with 11 bases aligning to TRBD2. J gave up 1 base and V 5 bases, and 5 bases lay outside the gene matches. CDR1 and CDR2 from the germline V gene are SQVTM and ANQGSEA. The CDR3 extends over 15 amino acids. CDR3 in amino acids: CSVSQLAGGTDTQYF. The CDR3 bases are TGCAGCGTTTCCCAACTAGCGGGGGGCACAGATACGCAGTATTTT.

This chain joins TRBV6-5 and TRBJ1-1; 7 bases line up with TRBD1. After removal of 7 bases from V and 9 bases from J, the junction contained 8 bases not matched to a gene. Germline lookup yields CDR1 MNHEY and CDR2 SVGAGI. The CDR3 is 12 residues long. CDR3 sequence reads: CASNILGQKAFF. CDR3 bases: TGTGCCAGCAATATCCTGGGACAGAAAGCTTTCTTT.

This chain links TRBV19 with TRBJ2-2; 8 nucleotides agree with TRBD1. Germline V gives CDR1 LNHDA, CDR2 SQIVND (reference sequence). This CDR3 spans 14 amino acids. V lost 6 bases to trimming and J lost 6 bases; unmatched junction nucleotides: 6. The CDR3 here is CASRGQVGSGELFF. CDR3 sequence (DNA): TGTGCCAGTAGGGGACAGGTAGGATCCGGGGAGCTGTTTTTT.

J is TRBJ2-5 and V is TRBV11-2, with D perhaps matching TRBD1 (5 bases). CDR3 length: 15 amino acids. Per the germline V gene, CDR1 is SGHAT and CDR2 is FQNNGV. Between the trimmed V and J ends, which lost 5 bases and 1 base, there was a span of 14 bases. CDR3 region: CASSQGVNGQETQYF. The CDR3, as DNA: TGTGCCAGCAGCCAAGGGGTGAACGGCCAAGAGACCCAGTACTTC.

A few counts support this clone. The chain links TRBV27 to TRBJ1-2; 8 nucleotides match TRBD1. The ends lost 3 bases at V and 7 bases at J; junction bases unmatched: 10. Germline CDR1 is MNHEY and CDR2 is SMNVEV (reference sequence). This CDR3 has 15 amino acids. The CDR3 nucleotides read TGTGCCAGCAGTTTCGGGTACAGGGGGGAGGGTGGCTACACCTTC. This codes for CASSFGYRGEGGYTF.

This clone occurred many times. The chain links TRBV19 to TRBJ2-1, with 10 nucleotides matching TRBD1. The germline CDR1 and CDR2 sequences are LNHDA and SQIVND (reference sequence). V trimming: 7 bases; J trimming: 7 bases; junction bases outside the gene matches: 10. This CDR3 is 15 amino acids long. CDR3 residues: CASKTDRGWVNEQFF. CDR3 sequence (DNA): TGTGCCAGTAAAACGGACAGGGGGTGGGTTAATGAGCAGTTCTTC.

V and J are TRBV14 and TRBJ1-3; D is undetermined. Looked up from germline, CDR1 is SGHDN and CDR2 is FVKESK. The V gene lost 6 bases and the J gene lost 1 base, with 10 bases spanning the gap. The CDR3 is 14 amino acids. The CDR3 DNA sequence: TGTGCCAGCAGGCAATCGGGGTCTGGAAACACCATATATTTT. Amino acid sequence: CASRQSGSGNTIYF.

The chain joins TRBV18 to TRBJ2-7, with TRBD1 identical over 7 bases. This CDR3 is built from 14 residues. Germline V gives CDR1 KGHSH, CDR2 LQKENI. J gave up 2 bases and V 2 bases, and 3 bases lay outside the gene matches. CDR3 residues: CASSPDREPYEQYV. In DNA form, the CDR3 reads TGTGCCAGCTCACCAGACAGGGAACCCTACGAGCAGTACGTC.

The chain has TRBV6-5 and TRBJ1-1; tentative D call: TRBD1 (6 bases). The CDR3 extends over 14 amino acids. The germline V gene has CDR1 MNHEY and CDR2 SVGAGI. Trimming took off 6 bases at V and 4 bases at J, with 15 bases between the two ends. CDR3: CASRRTGTGTEAFF. The DNA of the CDR3 is TGTGCCAGCAGGCGTACAGGGACCGGCACTGAAGCTTTCTTT.

Only one count was recorded for this clone. The rearrangement uses TRBV4-1 and TRBJ1-1; no clear D gene. The V end was cut by 3 bases, the J end by 1 base, with 9 bases between. CDR3 length: 14 amino acids. Germline CDR1 and CDR2: MGHRA and YSYEKL. Here the CDR3 DNA reads TGCGCCAGCAGCCAGTTGGCGGGGAACACTGAAGCTTTCTTT. Protein sequence: CASSQLAGNTEAFF.

The chain is built from TRBV19 and TRBJ2-2; TRBD1 matches at 9 bases. The ends lost 1 base at V and 4 bases at J; junction bases unmatched: 10. The CDR3 is made up of 18 amino acids. Germline CDR1 is LNHDA and CDR2 is SQIVND (reference sequence). In nucleotides, the CDR3 is TGTGCCAGTAGTATAGGTGGATGGACAGGGGCGGTCACCGGGGAGCTGTTTTTT. It codes for CASSIGGWTGAVTGELFF.

The count of this clone is one. The CDR3 loop is CASSRDRATNEKLFF. The CDR3 region has the DNA TGTGCCAGCAGCCGTGACAGGGCAACTAATGAAAAACTGTTTTTT. This chain uses TRBV7-2 with TRBJ1-4; TRBD1 aligns across 7 bases. Germline V gene data show CDR1 as SGHTA and CDR2 as FQGNSA. The ends lost 5 bases at V and 0 bases at J; junction bases unmatched: 3. The CDR3 loop spans 15 amino acids.

V gene TRBV3-1 (or the pseudogene TRBV3-2) combines with J gene TRBJ2-1, with 7 bases matching TRBD1. This CDR3 has 14 amino acids. V lost 2 bases to trimming and J lost 8 bases; unmatched junction nucleotides: 6. CDR1 is LGHDT, CDR2 YNNKEL, per germline (reference sequence). Written as DNA, the CDR3 is TGTGCCAGCAGCCAAACGGCAGGGGGTGATGAGCAGTTCTTC. Its protein is CASSQTAGGDEQFF.